The 26 T cell receptor beta chains below all came from one sample that was sequenced in a study of cytomegalovirus exposure and HLA in healthy donors. The study ran its PCR with 60 Vbeta and 13 Jbeta primers. The assay was immunoSEQ multiplex PCR, and TCRdb's table has in-frame clones only and misses some. The data show 190,000 or so clones, 80% seen once. The sequenced sample was PBMCs. These receptor sequences come from a boy aged 10-17 years in good health and CMV-seronegative.

The chain uses TRBV6-4 and TRBJ2-3; 7 nucleotides align to TRBD2. Trimming took 5 bases from V and 3 from J; bases not matched to a gene: 8. CDR1 MRHNA and CDR2 SNTAGT come from the germline V gene. The CDR3 consists of 15 residues. This CDR3 reads CASSRGLRETDTQYF. CDR3 sequence (DNA): TGTGCCAGCAGTAGGGGACTAAGGGAGACAGATACGCAGTATTTT.

This rearrangement joins TRBV10-1 to TRBJ2-1; TRBD2 aligns across 8 bases. This CDR3 contains 16 residues. In germline, CDR1 is WNHNN, CDR2 SYGVQD (reference sequence). V gave up 8 bases and J gave up 4 bases; unmatched junction bases: 13. The DNA for the CDR3 is TGCGCCAGCTCTTTCCTCATCATAGCGGGGTACAATGAGCAGTTCTTC. Its translation: CASSFLIIAGYNEQFF.

This clone has just a few counts. The V call is TRBV2, the J call TRBJ2-7, with D tentatively TRBD1 (7 bases). V was shortened by 7 bases and J by 4 bases, with 14 bases between the two germline ends. Germline values: CDR1 SNHLY, CDR2 FYNNEI. The CDR3 consists of 13 residues. Written as DNA, the CDR3 is TGTGCCAGCACCCAGGGGGGAGCGTACGAGCAGTACTTC. Residues: CASTQGGAYEQYF.

The chain joins TRBV5-1 to TRBJ2-3; D is perhaps TRBD1 (5 bases). The V and J ends lost 0 bases and 0 bases respectively, with 8 bases between them. The CDR3 has 15 residues. Germline V gene lookup returns CDR1 SGHRS and CDR2 YFSETQ. DNA for the CDR3: TGCGCCAGCAGCTTGGGGGCAGGGAGCACAGATACGCAGTATTTT. This translates into CASSLGAGSTDTQYF.

This chain joins TRBV6-1 and TRBJ1-5; D unresolved. The CDR3 spans 15 residues. Looked up from germline, CDR1 is MNHNS and CDR2 is SASEGT. The ends were cut back, 4 bases at V and 0 bases at J, with 10 bases in the middle. In DNA form, the CDR3 reads TGTGCCAGCAGTGCCGGAGATTATAGCAATCAGCCCCAGCATTTT. Translating gives CASSAGDYSNQPQHF.

This chain connects TRBV9 to TRBJ1-2, with TRBD1 identical over 8 bases. CDR3 length: 15 residues. Germline loops: CDR1 SGDLS, CDR2 YYNGEE. Germline trimming cut 4 bases from V and 7 bases from J; bases unmatched to any gene: 12. In DNA form, the CDR3 reads TGTGCCAGCAGCCCACGACAGGGGCCCTCCGGTGGCTACACCTTC. Translating gives CASSPRQGPSGGYTF.

The V gene is TRBV30, the J gene TRBJ2-3; maybe TRBD1 (6 bases). The CDR3 is 19 residues long. Per the germline V gene, CDR1 is GTSNPN and CDR2 is SVGIG (reference sequence). Trimming took off 2 bases at V and 0 bases at J, with 24 bases between the two ends. The CDR3 nucleotides read TGTGCCTGGAGTATTTACCGCCAGATACAGGGATGGAGCACAGATACGCAGTATTTT. Translating gives CAWSIYRQIQGWSTDTQYF.

The J gene is TRBJ2-5, the V gene TRBV9; a weak D match, TRBD2 (5 bases). The closer fit of TRBJ2-7 to the DNA end suggests the J call may be wrong. This CDR3 has 15 residues. Looked up from germline, CDR1 is SGDLS and CDR2 is YYNGEE. This chain's CDR3 is CASSETMDFGYEQYF. Here the CDR3 DNA reads TGTGCCAGCAGCGAAACCATGGACTTCGGGTACGAGCAGTACTTC.

The genes are TRBV27 and TRBJ1-1; the D is unclear. CDR1 MNHEY and CDR2 SMNVEV come from the germline V gene (reference sequence). This CDR3 comprises 14 residues. The V end was cut by 4 bases, the J end by 6 bases, with 15 bases between. This CDR3 reads CASSYSPRGSEAFF. For the CDR3, the DNA is TGTGCCAGCAGTTATTCCCCCCGAGGGTCTGAAGCTTTCTTT.

The rearrangement links TRBV18 to TRBJ1-4, with 8 nucleotides matching TRBD1. The CDR3 spans 15 residues. Per germline, CDR1 KGHSH and CDR2 LQKENI. V shed 1 base and J 8 bases; nucleotides not matched to a gene: 6. DNA of the CDR3: TGTGCCAGCTCACCACGTCAGGGGGCGCGAGAAAAACTGTTTTTT. Its protein is CASSPRQGAREKLFF.

This chain links TRBV19 with TRBJ1-1; D is possibly TRBD1 (5 bases). Trimming took off 3 bases at V and 2 bases at J, with 16 bases between the two ends. There are 16 residues in the CDR3. Germline V CDR1 and CDR2: LNHDA, SQIVND (reference sequence). The CDR3 region is CASSIGDRTFNTEAFF. CDR3 coding DNA: TGTGCCAGTAGTATTGGTGACAGAACATTTAACACTGAAGCTTTCTTT.

The chain couples TRBV5-4 to TRBJ1-4; D is ambiguous. Trimming took 0 bases from V and 3 from J, leaving 15 bases between them. Germline V gives CDR1 SGHNT, CDR2 YYREEE (reference sequence). The CDR3 totals 17 residues. The CDR3 loop is CASSLGATVRANEKLFF. Written as DNA, the CDR3 is TGTGCCAGCAGCTTGGGGGCCACAGTTAGAGCTAATGAAAAACTGTTTTTT. Full variable domain (missing parts from reference TRBV5-4 and TRBJ1-4): ETGVTQSPTHLIKTRGQQVTLRCSSQSGHNTVSWYQQALGQGPQFIFQYYREEENGRGNFPPRFSGLQFPNYSSELNVNALELDDSALYLCASSLGATVRANEKLFFGSGTQLSVL.

The chain carries TRBV6-5 and TRBJ1-1; D unclear. The ends were cut back, 2 bases at V and 3 bases at J, with 16 bases in the middle. This CDR3 comprises 16 residues. Germline V lookup: CDR1 MNHEY, CDR2 SVGAGI. The CDR3 region has the DNA TGTGCCAGCAGTTACCGAGGGTCGTGGGAGCACACTGAAGCTTTCTTT. Translation: CASSYRGSWEHTEAFF.

V and J are TRBV11-1 and TRBJ1-1; D unclear. Germline-derived CDR1 and CDR2 are SGHAT and FQDESV (reference sequence). V lost 5 bases and J 4 bases, leaving 11 bases between the germline ends. The CDR3 is 13 amino acids. The CDR3 DNA follows: TGTGCCAGCAGCGGCCTGCGGCGCACTGAAGCTTTCTTT. This codes for CASSGLRRTEAFF.

The rearrangement uses TRBV6-5 and TRBJ2-5, with 7 positions matching TRBD2. There are 14 residues in the CDR3. Germline CDR1 is MNHEY and CDR2 is SVGAGI. V was pared by 5 bases and J by 1 base, with 4 bases of the junction left unmatched. This CDR3 reads CASSLIAGQETQYF. In DNA, the CDR3 is TGTGCCAGCAGTCTGATAGCGGGCCAAGAGACCCAGTACTTC.

This clone was found a few times. This chain joins TRBV12-5 and TRBJ1-2, with D possibly matching TRBD1 (6 bases). CDR3 length: 13 residues. CDR1 is LGHNT, CDR2 FRNRAP, per germline. V was pared by 6 bases and J by 8 bases, with 16 bases between. Here the CDR3 reads CASGSRGKEGYTF. CDR3 DNA sequence: TGTGCTAGTGGATCTAGGGGGAAGGAAGGCTACACCTTC.

V and J are TRBV13 and TRBJ2-5, with D possibly matching TRBD2 (5 bases). Looked up from germline, CDR1 is PRHDT and CDR2 is FYEKMQ (reference sequence). The CDR3 sequence is 16 residues long. The V end was cut by 2 bases, the J end by 0 bases, with 13 bases between. CDR3 DNA sequence: TGTGCCAGCAGCTTAATGAGGGCGAGTAACCAAGAGACCCAGTACTTC. It encodes CASSLMRASNQETQYF.

This chain joins TRBV7-8 and TRBJ2-7; 11 nucleotides align to TRBD2. The CDR3 extends over 16 amino acids. Germline assignment: CDR1 SGHVS and CDR2 FQNEAQ. The junction had 6 bases not matched to a gene; V was cut back by 1 base and J by 4 bases. CDR3 protein: CASSLGPGLAVYEQYF. As DNA, the CDR3 is TGTGCCAGCAGCTTAGGGCCGGGACTAGCGGTTTACGAGCAGTACTTC. Filled out from reference TRBV7-8 and TRBJ2-7, the complete variable domain reads GAGVSQSPRYKVAKRGQDVALRCDPISGHVSLFWYQQALGQGPEFLTYFQNEAQLDKSGLPSDRFFAERPEGSVSTLKIQRTQQEDSAVYLCASSLGPGLAVYEQYFGPGTRLTVT.

The rearrangement uses TRBV6-5 and TRBJ2-7; 10 positions match TRBD1. CDR3 size: 15 residues. Germline loops: CDR1 MNHEY, CDR2 SVGAGI. Losses at the gene ends were 2 bases for V and 4 bases for J; bases not matched to a gene: 5. The CDR3 coding sequence is TGTGCCAGCAGTTACCGAAGGACAGGGGGTTACGAGCAGTACTTC. As protein: CASSYRRTGGYEQYF.

This chain connects TRBV27 to TRBJ1-2, with D perhaps matching TRBD1 (5 bases). V lost 3 bases and J 5 bases, leaving 16 bases between the germline ends. The CDR3 has 15 residues. The V gene's germline CDR1 is MNHEY and CDR2 SMNVEV (reference sequence). Here the CDR3 reads CASSLRTGEDYGYTF. CDR3 bases: TGTGCCAGCAGTTTGAGGACGGGGGAGGATTATGGCTACACCTTC.

In its sample, this clone was seen a few times. The chain is built from TRBV9 and TRBJ1-5; D is unclear. The ends were cut back, 1 base at V and 6 bases at J, with 11 bases in the middle. Looked up from germline, CDR1 is SGDLS and CDR2 is YYNGEE. The CDR3 is 14 amino acids. CDR3 residues: CASSVLEVGQPQHF. CDR3 DNA sequence: TGTGCCAGCAGCGTACTGGAGGTGGGTCAGCCCCAGCATTTT.

The V gene is TRBV11-3, the J gene TRBJ2-7; D is perhaps TRBD1 (5 bases). The CDR3 contains 15 residues. Germline values: CDR1 SGHNT, CDR2 YENEEA. The V and J ends lost 0 bases and 0 bases respectively, with 9 bases between them. This CDR3 reads CASSLDRVISYEQYF. CDR3 in DNA: TGTGCCAGCAGCTTAGACAGGGTGATCTCCTACGAGCAGTACTTC. Full variable domain (missing parts from reference TRBV11-3 and TRBJ2-7): EAGVVQSPRYKIIEKKQPVAFWCNPISGHNTLYWYLQNLGQGPELLIRYENEEAVDDSQLPKDRFSAERLKGVDSTLKIQPAELGDSAVYLCASSLDRVISYEQYFGPGTRLTVT.

The rearrangement uses TRBV6-1 and TRBJ1-1; possible D gene TRBD1, 5 bases. This CDR3 comprises 14 residues. Between the trimmed V and J ends, which lost 3 bases and 5 bases, there was a span of 13 bases. Germline V gives CDR1 MNHNS, CDR2 SASEGT. For the CDR3, the DNA is TGTGCCAGCAGTGATTGGCAGGGAGGAACTGAAGCTTTCTTT. Protein sequence: CASSDWQGGTEAFF.

This chain uses TRBV7-8 with TRBJ2-1; D is uncertain. With 5 bases removed from V and 10 bases from J, the gap between germline ends came to 21 bases. CDR3 length: 15 amino acids. CDR1 is SGHVS and CDR2 is FQNEAQ in the germline V gene. The CDR3 is CASSPTRIDAIEQFF. CDR3 bases: TGTGCCAGCAGCCCCACGAGAATAGATGCAATCGAGCAGTTCTTC.

This chain joins TRBV7-2 and TRBJ1-3; maybe TRBD1 (6 bases). The CDR3 has 17 amino acids. Germline CDR1 reads SGHTA; CDR2 reads FQGNSA. Between the trimmed V and J ends, which lost 2 bases and 1 base, there was a span of 15 bases. The CDR3, as DNA: TGTGCCAGCAGCTTAAACCTCCCAGGGGCTTCTGGAAACACCATATATTTT. This codes for CASSLNLPGASGNTIYF. Combining the CDR3 with reference TRBV7-2 and TRBJ1-3 gives the whole variable domain GAGVSQSPSNKVTEKGKDVELRCDPISGHTALYWYRQSLGQGLEFLIYFQGNSAPDKSGLPSDRFSAERTGGSVSTLTIQRTQQEDSAVYLCASSLNLPGASGNTIYFGEGSWLTVV.

The count of this clone is one. This chain links TRBV18 with TRBJ1-1; 7 nucleotides line up with TRBD1. This CDR3 is built from 14 residues. Germline loops: CDR1 KGHSH, CDR2 LQKENI. The ends lost 4 bases at V and 4 bases at J; junction bases unmatched: 6. Here the CDR3 reads CASSLPTGSTEAFF. CDR3 in DNA: TGTGCCAGCTCACTACCGACAGGGAGCACTGAAGCTTTCTTT.